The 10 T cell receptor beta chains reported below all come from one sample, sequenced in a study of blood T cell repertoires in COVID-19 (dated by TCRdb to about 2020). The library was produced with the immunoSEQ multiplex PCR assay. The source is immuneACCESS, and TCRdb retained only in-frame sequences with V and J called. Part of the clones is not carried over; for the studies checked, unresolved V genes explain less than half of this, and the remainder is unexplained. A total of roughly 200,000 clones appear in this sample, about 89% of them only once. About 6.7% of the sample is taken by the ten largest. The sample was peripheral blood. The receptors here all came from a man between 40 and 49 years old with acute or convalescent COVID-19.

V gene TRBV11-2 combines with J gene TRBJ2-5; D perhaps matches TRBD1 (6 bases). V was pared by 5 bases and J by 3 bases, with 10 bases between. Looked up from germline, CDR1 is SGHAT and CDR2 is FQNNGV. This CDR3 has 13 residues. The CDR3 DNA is TGTGCCAGCAGCGGAGCAGGGGAAGAGACCCAGTACTTC. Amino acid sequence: CASSGAGEETQYF.

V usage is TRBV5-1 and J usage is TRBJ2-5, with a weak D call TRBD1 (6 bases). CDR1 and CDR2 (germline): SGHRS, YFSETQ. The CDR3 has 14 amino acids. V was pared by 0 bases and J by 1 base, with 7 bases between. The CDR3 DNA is TGCGCCAGCAGCTTGGGGACAGTCCAAGAGACCCAGTACTTC. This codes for CASSLGTVQETQYF.

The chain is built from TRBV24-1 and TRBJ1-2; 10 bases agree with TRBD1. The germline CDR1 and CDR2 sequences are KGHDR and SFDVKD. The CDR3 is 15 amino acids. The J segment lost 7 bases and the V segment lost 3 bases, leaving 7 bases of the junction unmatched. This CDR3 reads CATSDGDRGLGGYTF. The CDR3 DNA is TGTGCCACCAGTGATGGCGACAGGGGGCTGGGTGGCTACACCTTC.

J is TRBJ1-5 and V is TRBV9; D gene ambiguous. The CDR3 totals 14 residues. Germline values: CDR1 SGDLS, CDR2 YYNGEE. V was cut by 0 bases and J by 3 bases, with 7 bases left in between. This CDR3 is CASSVGAYNQPQHF. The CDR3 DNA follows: TGTGCCAGCAGCGTAGGGGCCTACAATCAGCCCCAGCATTTT. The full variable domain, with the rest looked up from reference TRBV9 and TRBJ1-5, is DSGVTQTPKHLITATGQRVTLRCSPRSGDLSVYWYQQSLDQGLQFLIQYYNGEERAKGNILERFSAQQFPDLHSELNLSSLELGDSALYFCASSVGAYNQPQHFGDGTRLSIL.

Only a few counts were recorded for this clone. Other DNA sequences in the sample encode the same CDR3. The CDR3 DNA is TGCGCCAGCAGCAGGGGACAATCGAACACTGAAGCTTTCTTT. Translating gives CASSRGQSNTEAFF. The chain has TRBV5-1 and TRBJ1-1; D perhaps matches TRBD1 (6 bases). Trimming cost V 4 bases and J 1 base, with 11 bases left between them. Germline CDR1 SGHRS, CDR2 YFSETQ. The CDR3 consists of 14 residues.

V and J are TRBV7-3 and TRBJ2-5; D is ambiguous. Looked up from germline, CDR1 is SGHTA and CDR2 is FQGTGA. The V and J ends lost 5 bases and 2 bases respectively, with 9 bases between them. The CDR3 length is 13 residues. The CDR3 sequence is CASSPTPQETQYF. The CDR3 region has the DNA TGTGCCAGCAGCCCTACCCCGCAAGAGACCCAGTACTTC. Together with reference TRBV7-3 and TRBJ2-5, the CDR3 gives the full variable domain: GAGVSQTPSNKVTEKGKYVELRCDPISGHTALYWYRQSLGQGPEFLIYFQGTGAADDSGLPNDRFFAVRPEGSVSTLKIQRTERGDSAVYLCASSPTPQETQYFGPGTRLLVL.

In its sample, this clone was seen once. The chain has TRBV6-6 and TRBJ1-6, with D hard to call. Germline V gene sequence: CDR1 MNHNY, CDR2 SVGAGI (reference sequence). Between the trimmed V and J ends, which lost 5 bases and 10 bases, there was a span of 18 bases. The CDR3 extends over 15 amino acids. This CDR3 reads CASSQETNFGSPLHF. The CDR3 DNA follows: TGTGCCAGCAGTCAAGAGACAAATTTCGGCTCACCCCTCCACTTT.

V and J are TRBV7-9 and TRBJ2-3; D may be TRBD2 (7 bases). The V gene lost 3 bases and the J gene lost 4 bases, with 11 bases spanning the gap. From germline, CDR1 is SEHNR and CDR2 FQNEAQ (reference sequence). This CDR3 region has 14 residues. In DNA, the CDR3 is TGTGCCAGCAGCTTCGGGGGGCGGCCAGATACGCAGTATTTT. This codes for CASSFGGRPDTQYF. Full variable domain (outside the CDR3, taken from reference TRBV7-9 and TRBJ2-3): DTGVSQNPRHKITKRGQNVTFRCDPISEHNRLYWYRQTLGQGPEFLTYFQNEAQLEKSRLLSDRFSAERPKGSFSTLEIQRTEQGDSAMYLCASSFGGRPDTQYFGPGTRLTVL.

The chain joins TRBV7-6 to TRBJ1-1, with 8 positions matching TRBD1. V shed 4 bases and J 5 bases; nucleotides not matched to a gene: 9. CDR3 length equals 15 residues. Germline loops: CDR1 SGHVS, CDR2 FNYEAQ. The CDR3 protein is CASSWDNRGETEAFF. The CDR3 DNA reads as TGTGCCAGCAGCTGGGACAACAGGGGGGAAACTGAAGCTTTCTTT.

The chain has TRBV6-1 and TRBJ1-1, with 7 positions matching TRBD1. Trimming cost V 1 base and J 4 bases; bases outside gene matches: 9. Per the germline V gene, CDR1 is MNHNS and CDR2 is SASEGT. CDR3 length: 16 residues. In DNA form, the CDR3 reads TGTGCCAGCAGTGAAGTACAGGGGCTTCGGTCCACTGAAGCTTTCTTT. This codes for CASSEVQGLRSTEAFF.